This T cell receptor beta chain came from a study of T cell changes during pregnancy in multiple sclerosis. Assay used: immunoSEQ multiplex PCR; TCRdb lists only in-frame clones, some missing. The repertoire holds fewer than 65,000 clones, with roughly 91% as singletons. The ends lost 4 bases at V and 11 bases at J; junction bases unmatched: 9. The CDR3 totals 14 residues. Looked up from germline, CDR1 is LGHNA and CDR2 is YSLEER. The clonotype comes from a female donor in good health, enrolled as a control in a pregnancy study. The sequencing here drew on peripheral blood, taken after pregnancy. This chain uses TRBV4-3 with TRBJ1-2; 11 positions agree with TRBD1. The CDR3: CASSLGTGGGGYTF. The CDR3 coding sequence is TGCGCCAGCAGCCTCGGGACAGGGGGTGGTGGATACACCTTC.